The next 19 T cell receptor beta chains were all read from a single sample in a study of CD8 T cells in ankylosing spondylitis. TCRdb itself ran the 5' RACE reads through MiXCR, one entry per CDR3 protein. The sample lists 350,000 to 450,000 distinct CDR3 sequences, more than 20% occurring once. The specimen was blood, either unsorted or a sorted T cell fraction (not recorded which). The receptors derive from a male donor with ankylosing spondylitis or in good health (not recorded which).

A few counts support this clonotype. The V gene is TRBV10-3, the J gene TRBJ2-1, with D perhaps matching TRBD1 or TRBD2 (5 bases each). Looked up from germline, CDR1 is ENHRY and CDR2 is SYGVKD. The length of the CDR3 is 14 residues. V shed 4 bases and J shed 4 bases, with 11 bases lying between them. The CDR3 sequence: CAISARDQYNEQFF. The CDR3 DNA reads as TGTGCCATCAGTGCCCGGGACCAATACAATGAGCAGTTCTTC.

This clonotype came up many times. The rearrangement uses TRBV20-1 and TRBJ2-1; TRBD2 matches 7 bases. This CDR3 spans 15 amino acids. V shed 0 bases, J shed 3 bases, and the junction held 5 bases outside the gene matches. Germline values: CDR1 DFQATT, CDR2 SNEGSKA (reference sequence). The CDR3 spells CSARDPSGDYNEQFF. In DNA form, the CDR3 reads TGCAGTGCTAGAGATCCCAGCGGGGACTACAATGAGCAGTTCTTC.

The chain carries TRBV7-7 and TRBJ2-7, with D perhaps matching TRBD1 or TRBD2 (5 bases each). Germline CDR1 SSHAT, CDR2 FNYEAQ (reference sequence). This CDR3 region has 13 residues. Trimming left V 1 base short and J 5 bases short, with 9 bases between. The CDR3 sequence is CASSLDGGHEQYF. The DNA for the CDR3 is TGTGCCAGCAGCTTAGATGGGGGTCACGAGCAGTACTTC.

The chain uses TRBV12-3 or TRBV12-4 and TRBJ2-1; TRBD2 matches 12 bases. With V trimmed by 3 bases and J by 8 bases, 8 bases remained unmatched. The CDR3 spans 16 residues. CDR3 sequence reads: CASSLRLAGGPDEQFF. The CDR3 DNA is TGTGCCAGCAGTTTGAGGCTAGCGGGGGGGCCCGATGAGCAGTTCTTC.

This clonotype was seen a handful of times. The V gene is TRBV12-3 or TRBV12-4, the J gene TRBJ2-5; D is perhaps TRBD1 (6 bases). This CDR3 is 15 amino acids long. V was pared by 6 bases and J by 2 bases, with 16 bases between. In nucleotides, the CDR3 is TGTGCCAGCAGCCACCAGGGGCTCATACAAGAGACCCAGTACTTC. This codes for CASSHQGLIQETQYF.

This clonotype was observed a handful of times. The gene calls are TRBV7-9 and TRBJ2-7; weak D call: TRBD1 (5 bases). CDR1 is SEHNR and CDR2 is FQNEAQ in the germline V gene (reference sequence). V lost 5 bases to trimming and J lost 5 bases, with 22 bases between them. This CDR3 region has 16 residues. The CDR3 here is CASSQTFGSGPHEQYF. The CDR3 nucleotides are TGTGCCAGCAGCCAGACTTTTGGATCAGGGCCACACGAGCAGTACTTC.

This clonotype was recorded a few times. CDR3 nucleotide sequence: TGCAGCGTGCATGGGACAGAAATTAACTATGGCTACACCTTC. It is translated as CSVHGTEINYGYTF. The chain is built from TRBV29-1 and TRBJ1-2; TRBD1 matches at 7 bases. Germline V gene lookup returns CDR1 SQVTM and CDR2 ANQGSEA. The ends lost 6 bases at V and 1 base at J; junction bases unmatched: 8. CDR3 size: 14 residues.

The chain is built from TRBV29-1 and TRBJ2-7; perhaps D is TRBD1 or TRBD2 (6 bases each). CDR3 length: 13 amino acids. The germline gives CDR1 SQVTM, CDR2 ANQGSEA. V was cut by 4 bases and J by 0 bases, with 10 bases left in between. This CDR3 reads CSVARGDSYEQYF. In DNA, the CDR3 is TGCAGCGTTGCGAGGGGGGACTCCTACGAGCAGTACTTC.

This clonotype was counted only a few times. The V gene is TRBV20-1, the J gene TRBJ2-1; 8 nucleotides line up with TRBD2. Germline CDR1 is DFQATT and CDR2 is SNEGSKA (reference sequence). V dropped 6 bases and J dropped 4; count of bases not matched to a gene: 8. This CDR3 has 14 residues. The CDR3 bases are TGCAGTGCCAACTTAGCGGGGCCTTACAATGAGCAGTTCTTC. Translated: CSANLAGPYNEQFF.

J is TRBJ2-3 and V is TRBV27; the D is unclear. V lost 6 bases, J lost 6 bases, and 13 bases lay in between. The germline CDR1 and CDR2 sequences are MNHEY and SMNVEV (reference sequence). The CDR3 runs 13 residues. CDR3 loop: CASRSDLGDTQYF. The CDR3 DNA reads TGTGCCAGCAGATCTGACCTGGGGGATACGCAGTATTTT.

This clonotype was counted many times. The chain employs TRBV4-2 and TRBJ1-2; the D is unclear. The CDR3 length is 14 residues. The germline V gene encodes CDR1 LGHNA and CDR2 YNFKEQ. Between the trimmed V and J ends, which lost 0 bases and 2 bases, there was a span of 7 bases. The CDR3 loop is CASSQDQGNYGYTF. Here the CDR3 DNA reads TGTGCCAGCAGCCAAGATCAAGGGAACTATGGCTACACCTTC.

This chain connects TRBV6-1 to TRBJ2-7; either TRBD1 or TRBD2 may fit D (6 bases each). V lost 0 bases and J 5 bases, leaving 14 bases between the germline ends. The germline CDR1 and CDR2 sequences are MNHNS and SASEGT. The CDR3 loop spans 15 amino acids. CDR3 coding DNA: TGTGCCAGCAGTGAAGCGCGGGGCAGGGGCCACGAGCAGTACTTC. Translation gives CASSEARGRGHEQYF.

This clonotype was counted a few times. This chain uses TRBV9 with TRBJ2-1, with 15 bases lining up with TRBD2. The CDR3 length is 15 residues. The junction had 6 bases not matched to a gene; V was cut back by 4 bases and J by 10 bases. Looked up from germline, CDR1 is SGDLS and CDR2 is YYNGEE. CDR3 DNA: TGTGCCAGCAGCCAGCCCGGGACTAGCGGGGGGGAGCAGTTCTTC. Amino acid sequence: CASSQPGTSGGEQFF.

This clonotype turned up a few times. The chain uses TRBV11-2 and TRBJ2-2; TRBD1 matches at 8 bases. Germline loops: CDR1 SGHAT, CDR2 FQNNGV. This CDR3 has 16 residues. V lost 0 bases to trimming and J lost 4 bases; unmatched junction nucleotides: 4. The CDR3 DNA sequence: TGTGCCAGCAGCTTAGAGGCAGGGGGCATCACCGGGGAGCTGTTTTTT. It is translated as CASSLEAGGITGELFF.

The chain joins TRBV11-2 to TRBJ2-3, with TRBD2 as a possible D gene (6 bases). V dropped 6 bases and J dropped 0 bases, with 22 bases sitting between them. Germline values: CDR1 SGHAT, CDR2 FQNNGV. The CDR3 is 18 amino acids. The CDR3 DNA sequence: TGTGCCAGCAGGGAAAGGGCGGGACGCGCTCCTAGCACAGATACGCAGTATTTT. It yields the protein CASRERAGRAPSTDTQYF.

V and J are TRBV20-1 and TRBJ1-1; unclear D gene. V was clipped by 1 base and J by 0 bases, with 12 bases between them. The CDR3 is 15 residues long. Germline V gene lookup returns CDR1 DFQATT and CDR2 SNEGSKA (reference sequence). This chain's CDR3 is CSARVLGRLNTEAFF. The CDR3 bases are TGCAGTGCTAGAGTCCTCGGACGCCTGAACACTGAAGCTTTCTTT.

The chain recombines TRBV3-1 with TRBJ2-7; a possible D gene is TRBD2 (6 bases). The V gene lost 4 bases and the J gene lost 0 bases, with 13 bases spanning the gap. This CDR3 is 15 amino acids long. Germline V gives CDR1 LGHDT, CDR2 YNNKEL (reference sequence). For the CDR3, the DNA is TGTGCCAGCAGCCGTCTGGCGGGGAGCTCCTACGAGCAGTACTTC. Its protein product is CASSRLAGSSYEQYF.

This chain uses TRBV29-1 with TRBJ2-7, with 8 bases fitting TRBD1. The V and J ends lost 4 bases and 6 bases, in that order; junction bases with no gene match: 5. CDR3 length: 12 amino acids. CDR1 and CDR2 from the germline V gene are SQVTM and ANQGSEA. The CDR3 DNA reads as TGCAGCGTTGGACAGGGGAATGGCGAGCAGTACTTC. Translation: CSVGQGNGEQYF.

This clonotype was seen only a few times. The J gene is TRBJ2-5, the V gene TRBV12-3 or TRBV12-4; 10 bases align to TRBD2. The V gene end was trimmed by 6 bases and the J gene end by 2 bases; junction bases not matched to a gene: 6. The CDR3 loop spans 15 amino acids. This CDR3 reads CASSPTSGAQETQYF. CDR3 in DNA: TGTGCCAGCAGCCCTACTAGCGGGGCACAAGAGACCCAGTACTTC.